This T cell receptor (beta chain) appears in the sequencing data of a study of blood T cell repertoires in COVID-19. Study as a whole: COVID-19 samples, acute and convalescent, were from the United States, Italy and Spain. PBMCs, B-cell-depleted T cells, or T cells provided the cDNA or gDNA that made up the material.

CDR3 size: 16 residues. CDR1 and CDR2 from the germline V gene are DFQATT and SNEGSKA (reference sequence). V gave up 3 bases and J gave up 5 bases; unmatched junction bases: 15. Original analysis: The assay estimated nucleated cells by amplifying reference gene primers. Profiled with immunoSEQ multiplex PCR; TCRdb holds only in-frame clones, not every one. V and J calls and clone size are as listed in that table; D and trimming were resolved from the DNA. The repertoire holds hundreds of thousands of clones, with around 87% as singletons. The V gene is TRBV20-1, the J gene TRBJ1-2; 7 bases fit TRBD1. The source is a woman aged 45-65 years who had recovered from COVID-19. The sample comprised peripheral blood. The chain's CDR3 is CSASKRDSFSVYGYTF. CDR3 DNA: TGCAGTGCTAGTAAAAGGGACAGCTTTTCAGTTTATGGCTACACCTTC.